The 2 T cell receptor beta chains listed next were all sequenced from one sample in a study of radiation and T cells in renal cell carcinoma. Measured with immunoSEQ multiplex PCR; TCRdb has only the in-frame clones, and not every one. The sample holds 94,000 or so clones, 82% seen once. As for time point: baseline pretreatment blood. Stated treatment: 15 Gy SBRT to primary tumor, nephrectomy 4 weeks later. The sequencing used blood, collected from a patient whose treatment included radiotherapy and nephrectomy. The source is a man in his 60s with renal cell carcinoma.

The chain combines TRBV7-3 with TRBJ2-1; 8 bases fit TRBD2. The CDR3 runs 15 residues. V trimming: 6 bases; J trimming: 6 bases; junction bases outside the gene matches: 10. Germline V lookup: CDR1 SGHTA, CDR2 FQGTGA. In DNA, the CDR3 is TGTGCCAGCAGTCTCGGGAGGGCTTGGGGCAATGAGCAGTTCTTC. Protein product: CASSLGRAWGNEQFF.

This rearrangement joins TRBV11-1 to TRBJ2-2; D is unclear. V lost 3 bases, J lost 6 bases, and 5 bases lay in between. This CDR3 comprises 12 residues. Germline CDR1 SGHAT, CDR2 FQDESV (reference sequence). The CDR3 region has the DNA TGTGCCAGCAGCTTGGAAGCCGGGGAGCTGTTTTTT. It translates to CASSLEAGELFF.